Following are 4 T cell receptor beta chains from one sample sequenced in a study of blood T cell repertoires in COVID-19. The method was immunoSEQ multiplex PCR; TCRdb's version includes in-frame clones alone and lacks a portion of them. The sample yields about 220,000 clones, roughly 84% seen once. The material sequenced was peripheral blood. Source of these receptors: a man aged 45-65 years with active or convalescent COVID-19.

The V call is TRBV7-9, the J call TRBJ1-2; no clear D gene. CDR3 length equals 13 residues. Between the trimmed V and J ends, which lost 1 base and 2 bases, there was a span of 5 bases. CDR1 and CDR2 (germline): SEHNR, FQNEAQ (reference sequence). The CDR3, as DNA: TGTGCCAGCAGCTTAGGGCGGAACTATGGCTACACCTTC. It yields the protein CASSLGRNYGYTF.

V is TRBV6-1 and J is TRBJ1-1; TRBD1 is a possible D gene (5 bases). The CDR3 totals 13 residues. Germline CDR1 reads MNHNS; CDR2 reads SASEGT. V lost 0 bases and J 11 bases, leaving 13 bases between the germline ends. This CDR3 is CASSEAAGLRAFF. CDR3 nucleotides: TGTGCCAGCAGTGAAGCCGCGGGGCTAAGGGCTTTCTTT.

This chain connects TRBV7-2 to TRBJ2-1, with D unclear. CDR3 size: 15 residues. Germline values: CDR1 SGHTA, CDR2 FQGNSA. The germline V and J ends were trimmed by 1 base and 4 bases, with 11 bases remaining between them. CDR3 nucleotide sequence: TGTGCCAGCAGCTTAGAGCCCACAGATTACAATGAGCAGTTCTTC. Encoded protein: CASSLEPTDYNEQFF.

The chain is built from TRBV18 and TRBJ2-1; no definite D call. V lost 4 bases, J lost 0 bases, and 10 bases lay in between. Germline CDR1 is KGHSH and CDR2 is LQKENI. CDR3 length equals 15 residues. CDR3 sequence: CASSQSESSYNEQFF. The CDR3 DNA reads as TGTGCCAGCTCACAAAGCGAAAGCTCCTACAATGAGCAGTTCTTC.